There are a few counts of the clone carrying this T cell receptor (beta chain). The sample comes from a study of blood T cell repertoires in COVID-19. V gave up 5 bases and J gave up 0 bases, with 12 bases separating them. This CDR3 comprises 15 residues. The germline gives CDR1 SGHKS, CDR2 YYEKEE (reference sequence). The method was immunoSEQ multiplex PCR; TCRdb's version includes in-frame clones alone and lacks a portion of them. Of about 240,000 clones listed, approximately 83% are singletons. Enrolled through a virtual design, the participants were between 18 and 89 years of age and came from some 26 US areas.

The receptor was isolated from a woman between 40 and 55 years old with acute COVID-19. The chain employs TRBV5-5 and TRBJ1-5; D gene uncertain. Sample: PBMCs or T cells enriched from blood (not recorded which). CDR3 residues: CASRISYSSNQPQHF. The CDR3 DNA reads as TGTGCCAGCAGAATCTCGTATAGTAGCAATCAGCCCCAGCATTTT.